Given below is one T cell receptor (beta chain) in context. Its antigen is as yet unknown. CDR1 is SGHVS, CDR2 FNYEAQ, per germline. With 5 bases removed from V and 3 bases from J, the gap between germline ends came to 16 bases. This CDR3 region has 16 residues. This sample is drawn from a study of OX40 agonist ivuxolimab in advanced cancers. Study summary: Patients received the agonistic anti-OX40 (CD134) antibody ivuxolimab. Of the patients, three showed partial responses, one with hepatocellular carcinoma and two with cutaneous melanoma. General study points: Some patients who did not respond also had low normalized T-cell clonal expansion. Mean expanded clone counts were higher in CD8+ than CD4+ T cells.

Clones were sequenced by immunoSEQ multiplex PCR, and TCRdb holds only the in-frame ones, with some missing. The sample consists of about 70,000 clones, roughly nine tenths of them appearing once. The chain has TRBV7-6 and TRBJ2-2; tentative D call: TRBD1 (8 bases). This clonotype originated in an adult with an advanced solid tumor such as melanoma, head and neck, liver or kidney cancer. Sequenced here: CD4+ or CD8+ T cells sorted from blood, sampled in a trial of the OX40 agonist ivuxolimab. The CDR3 DNA reads TGTGCCAGCAGCCTACGGACAGGGAGGGACACCGGGGAGCTGTTTTTT. It encodes CASSLRTGRDTGELFF.